This TCR beta chain stems from a study of low-dose radiotherapy and immunotherapy resistance in tumors. Study-level information: Radiation delivery to Cohort 1 consisted of 0.5 Gy per fraction every 2 weeks, summing to 6.5 Gy. The study gave Cohort 2 1 Gy per fraction every two weeks, totaling 13 Gy over 26 weeks. Intravenous ipilimumab 1 mg/kg every six weeks was given with nivolumab 240 mg every two weeks.

Trimming cost V 6 bases and J 0 bases, with 5 bases left between them. This CDR3 is built from 12 residues. The germline V gene has CDR1 ENHRY and CDR2 SYGVKD. Time point described: after trial treatment. Described treatment: LDRT plus nivolumab, ipilimumab, low-dose cyclophosphamide and aspirin (RACIN trial). This clonotype was picked up many times. cDNA synthesis used a TRAV/TRBV-specific primer set for both chains. The authors ran 20 PCR cycles to amplify TCRs with a constant-region primer and V-primer adapter. TCRdb reanalysed the reads using MiXCR and keeps one entry per CDR3 protein. Of 95,000 to 100,000 distinct CDR3 sequences in the sample, more than 20% were seen once.

Here the sequenced sample was PBMCs, taken after low-dose radiotherapy plus immunotherapy. This chain uses TRBV10-3 with TRBJ1-1; D uncertain. This sequence originates from a male donor with prostate cancer. The CDR3 loop reads CAIRAMNTEAFF. In DNA, the CDR3 is TGTGCCATCAGGGCAATGAACACTGAAGCTTTCTTT.